The 24 T cell receptor beta chains presented below share a single source sample, sequenced in a study of shared clonotypes between healthy human individuals. Sequencing was performed with immunoSEQ multiplex PCR; in TCRdb, only in-frame clones are kept and a portion is missing. The table includes around 2.5 million clones, approximately 93% detected once. The sample taken for sequencing was naive CD4+ T cells from PBMCs. Subset noted: CD45RA+ positively selected. The source is a man aged 18 to 29 in good health. Some clones in this sample may be carry-over from other donors' samples.

This clone was seen a single time. V is TRBV5-1 and J is TRBJ2-7; D could derive from TRBD1 or TRBD2 (5 bases each). Deletions cut 0 bases from V and 5 bases from J, with 15 bases between. Germline V CDR1 and CDR2: SGHRS, YFSETQ. CDR3 length equals 15 residues. Here the CDR3 reads CASSLAGAGGHEQYF. Written as DNA, the CDR3 is TGCGCCAGCAGCTTGGCCGGGGCCGGCGGACACGAGCAGTACTTC.

The V call is TRBV16, the J call TRBJ2-5; D possibly corresponds to TRBD2 (5 bases). V gave up 4 bases and J gave up 5 bases, with 11 bases separating them. Looked up from germline, CDR1 is KGHSY and CDR2 is FQNENV. This CDR3 has 13 residues. The CDR3 here is CASSPWRGETQYF. The DNA of the CDR3 is TGTGCCAGCAGCCCCTGGCGCGGGGAGACCCAGTACTTC.

The chain employs TRBV18 and TRBJ2-3; TRBD2 is a possible D gene (5 bases). The V and J ends lost 2 bases and 2 bases respectively, with 14 bases between them. Germline CDR1 and CDR2: KGHSH and LQKENI. The CDR3 is 16 residues long. CDR3 region: CASSPETRGNTDTQYF. In nucleotides, the CDR3 is TGTGCCAGCTCACCAGAAACTAGAGGTAACACAGATACGCAGTATTTT.

This clone was seen once. V is TRBV7-9 and J is TRBJ2-1; 12 nucleotides match TRBD2. The germline gives CDR1 SEHNR, CDR2 FQNEAQ (reference sequence). CDR3 length: 18 amino acids. Trimming took 5 bases from V and 6 from J; bases not matched to a gene: 14. Here the CDR3 DNA reads TGTGCCAGCAGCCTGAGGCGGTCGGCTAGCGGGAGGGCCAATGAGCAGTTCTTC. Amino acids: CASSLRRSASGRANEQFF.

The chain links TRBV19 to TRBJ2-7, with 12 bases that match TRBD2. This CDR3 spans 16 amino acids. Per the germline V gene, CDR1 is LNHDA and CDR2 is SQIVND (reference sequence). J was trimmed by 2 bases and V by 5 bases; bases with no gene match: 7. CDR3 loop: CASSSLLAGGAYEQYF. The CDR3 DNA is TGTGCCAGTAGTTCCCTACTAGCGGGAGGCGCCTACGAGCAGTACTTC.

This clone was picked up a small number of times. J is TRBJ1-2 and V is TRBV7-9; D uncertain. The length of the CDR3 is 11 residues. Trimming took off 11 bases at V and 3 bases at J, with 10 bases between the two ends. Looked up from germline, CDR1 is SEHNR and CDR2 is FQNEAQ (reference sequence). As DNA, the CDR3 is TGTGCCCCAGACCGCTACTATGGCTACACCTTC. It translates to CAPDRYYGYTF.

The gene calls are TRBV7-2 and TRBJ2-1, with a possible D match to TRBD2 (5 bases). This CDR3 has 12 amino acids. The germline V gene has CDR1 SGHTA and CDR2 FQGNSA. Trimming took 5 bases from V and 7 from J, leaving 9 bases between them. CDR3 in amino acids: CASSPTINEQFF. The CDR3 DNA follows: TGTGCCAGCAGCCCGACTATTAATGAGCAGTTCTTC. Using reference TRBV7-2 and TRBJ2-1 for the parts outside the CDR3, the full variable domain is GAGVSQSPSNKVTEKGKDVELRCDPISGHTALYWYRQSLGQGLEFLIYFQGNSAPDKSGLPSDRFSAERTGGSVSTLTIQRTQQEDSAVYLCASSPTINEQFFGPGTRLTVL.

The chain combines TRBV4-1 with TRBJ2-1; D not certain. This CDR3 has 17 amino acids. CDR1 is MGHRA, CDR2 YSYEKL, per germline. The V and J ends lost 1 base and 0 bases respectively, with 13 bases between them. The CDR3 DNA reads as TGCGCCAGCAGCCAAGGGCTGGCACTGAGCTCCTACAATGAGCAGTTCTTC. It translates to CASSQGLALSSYNEQFF.

This clone showed up just a few times. The chain carries TRBV7-9 and TRBJ2-5; D not certain. Trimming shortened V by 1 base and J by 0 bases, and 9 bases separated the two germline ends. Germline assignment: CDR1 SEHNR and CDR2 FQNEAQ (reference sequence). This CDR3 comprises 15 residues. For the CDR3, the DNA is TGTGCCAGCAGCTTAGGGCGCCAGTACCAAGAGACCCAGTACTTC. This codes for CASSLGRQYQETQYF.

This chain joins TRBV9 and TRBJ2-7, with D perhaps TRBD1 or TRBD2 (5 bases each). Germline CDR1 and CDR2: SGDLS and YYNGEE. The ends were cut back, 3 bases at V and 5 bases at J, with 18 bases in the middle. The CDR3 contains 15 residues. CDR3 region: CASSGPGTTVHEQYF. The CDR3 DNA sequence: TGTGCCAGCAGCGGCCCCGGGACCACCGTCCACGAGCAGTACTTC.

The V call is TRBV27, the J call TRBJ2-7; 11 bases are shared with TRBD1. Per the germline V gene, CDR1 is MNHEY and CDR2 is SMNVEV (reference sequence). The CDR3 sequence is 15 residues long. J gave up 4 bases and V 5 bases, and 7 bases lay outside the gene matches. In nucleotides, the CDR3 is TGTGCCAGCAGTCCAATGGACAGGGGGCGGTACGAGCAGTACTTC. Amino acid sequence: CASSPMDRGRYEQYF.

The chain couples TRBV5-1 to TRBJ1-1; D is perhaps TRBD1 (5 bases). CDR3 size: 13 residues. V lost 3 bases and J 1 base, leaving 7 bases between the germline ends. Germline CDR1 reads SGHRS; CDR2 reads YFSETQ. The CDR3 protein is CASSWGRNTEAFF. The CDR3 nucleotides are TGCGCCAGCAGCTGGGGGAGGAACACTGAAGCTTTCTTT.

The chain carries TRBV7-2 and TRBJ1-2; 7 bases fit TRBD1. Germline lookup yields CDR1 SGHTA and CDR2 FQGNSA. The CDR3 spans 16 residues. J was trimmed by 6 bases and V by 4 bases; bases with no gene match: 14. Here the CDR3 reads CASSSREYRDSHGYTF. The DNA of the CDR3 is TGTGCCAGCAGCTCAAGGGAATACCGGGACAGCCATGGCTACACCTTC.

This clone is a singleton in its sample. The chain joins TRBV28 to TRBJ1-2; D remains unclear. V was clipped by 8 bases and J by 12 bases, with 13 bases between them. From germline, CDR1 is MDHEN and CDR2 SYDVKM. This CDR3 has 10 residues. CDR3 region: CASGYIPHTF. CDR3 coding DNA: TGTGCCAGCGGTTATATACCTCACACCTTC.

The CDR3 reads CASSPRRGALYEQYF. DNA for the CDR3: TGTGCCAGCAGCCCCCGGAGGGGGGCCCTATACGAGCAGTACTTC. The chain combines TRBV28 with TRBJ2-7; D is possibly TRBD1 or TRBD2 (6 bases each). The V gene lost 6 bases and the J gene lost 4 bases, with 19 bases spanning the gap. Germline values: CDR1 MDHEN, CDR2 SYDVKM. The CDR3 consists of 15 residues.

The chain joins TRBV18 to TRBJ1-2, with 8 bases lining up with TRBD1. V lost 5 bases to trimming and J lost 4 bases; unmatched junction nucleotides: 9. This CDR3 comprises 15 residues. Germline V lookup: CDR1 KGHSH, CDR2 LQKENI. CDR3 coding DNA: TGTGCCAGCTCAACAGCGACAGGGGACGGCTATGGCTACACCTTC. This sequence encodes CASSTATGDGYGYTF.

The gene calls are TRBV7-8 and TRBJ2-1; tentative D call: TRBD1 (6 bases). Germline values: CDR1 SGHVS, CDR2 FQNEAQ. V lost 6 bases and J 5 bases, leaving 20 bases between the germline ends. This CDR3 has 16 amino acids. CDR3 in amino acids: CASRVRVGAINNEQFF. The CDR3 nucleotides are TGTGCCAGCAGGGTCCGGGTGGGGGCTATAAACAATGAGCAGTTCTTC.

As for this clone: A read error may produce the germline difference seen at one junction end. The V and J genes are TRBV6-1 and TRBJ1-2, with D unclear. CDR3 length: 15 residues. Germline CDR1 reads MNHNS; CDR2 reads SASEGT. DNA of the CDR3: TGTGCCAGCATTGAAGGTGTAGCCTTTAACTATGGCTACACCTTC. Translation gives CASIEGVAFNYGYTF.

This chain links TRBV5-1 with TRBJ2-1, with TRBD2 matching over 10 bases. The CDR3 contains 16 residues. The germline gives CDR1 SGHRS, CDR2 YFSETQ. Germline trimming cut 4 bases from V and 5 bases from J; bases unmatched to any gene: 9. CDR3 loop: CASSTGLADTHNEQFF. The CDR3 bases are TGCGCCAGCAGCACAGGACTAGCGGACACACACAATGAGCAGTTCTTC.

A word on this clone: The same CDR3 arises from other DNA sequences in this sample as well. V gene TRBV6-5 combines with J gene TRBJ1-1; 10 nucleotides line up with TRBD1. CDR1 and CDR2 (germline): MNHEY, SVGAGI. The CDR3 loop spans 14 amino acids. V gave up 5 bases and J gave up 5 bases; unmatched junction bases: 5. CDR3 in DNA: TGTGCCAGCAGTAGGGACAGGGGCGGGACTGAAGCTTTCTTT. Protein: CASSRDRGGTEAFF.

The sample holds one count of this clone. The chain recombines TRBV20-1 with TRBJ2-5, with D uncertain. CDR1 and CDR2 (germline): DFQATT, SNEGSKA (reference sequence). Trimming stripped 2 bases from V and 4 bases from J, with 5 bases between. This CDR3 has 11 amino acids. The CDR3 nucleotides read TGCAGTGCTAGATGGGGAGAGACCCAGTACTTC. Encoded protein: CSARWGETQYF.

This clone was picked up one time. The chain uses TRBV12-5 and TRBJ2-7; 7 bases map to TRBD2. Germline V gene data show CDR1 as LGHNT and CDR2 as FRNRAP. With 4 bases clipped from V and 6 bases from J, the junction kept 18 bases outside the gene matches. The CDR3 sequence is 17 residues long. The CDR3 is CASGYSTAFRAGTEQYF. CDR3 sequence (DNA): TGTGCTAGTGGTTACTCTACGGCCTTCCGAGCGGGAACCGAGCAGTACTTC.

This clone is a singleton in its sample. CDR3 protein: CASSLAPDRETQYF. Written as DNA, the CDR3 is TGTGCCAGCAGCTTAGCACCCGACAGGGAGACCCAGTACTTC. The chain combines TRBV7-8 with TRBJ2-5; the D gene is possibly TRBD1 (6 bases). The CDR3 contains 14 residues. V was shortened by 0 bases and J by 5 bases, with 10 bases between the two germline ends. Germline V gives CDR1 SGHVS, CDR2 FQNEAQ.

This chain joins TRBV2 and TRBJ2-3; unclear D gene. CDR1 and CDR2 (germline): SNHLY, FYNNEI. Between the trimmed V and J ends, which lost 7 bases and 4 bases, there was a span of 9 bases. CDR3 length: 12 residues. The DNA for the CDR3 is TGTGCCAGCACAGGATGGGCAGATACGCAGTATTTT. Its translation: CASTGWADTQYF. The full variable domain, completed using reference TRBV2 and TRBJ2-3, is EPEVTQTPSHQVTQMGQEVILRCVPISNHLYFYWYRQILGQKVEFLVSFYNNEISEKSEIFDDQFSVERPDGSNFTLKIRSTKLEDSAMYFCASTGWADTQYFGPGTRLTVL.